The clone carrying this T cell receptor beta chain is medium-sized (0.01 to 0.1%) by share. The same CDR3 can be traced to other DNA sequences in this sample. This entry is derived from a study of blood T cell repertoires in COVID-19. Turning to the study itself: The United States, Italy and Spain supplied acute and convalescent COVID-19 samples. The cDNA or gDNA used as material had been derived from T cells, B-cell-depleted T cells, or PBMCs.

CDR3 length: 15 residues. Germline V CDR1 and CDR2: SGHRS, YFSETQ. V shed 0 bases and J shed 3 bases, with 11 bases lying between them. Study processing details: Reference gene primer amplification yielded estimated nucleated cell counts. The data were produced by immunoSEQ multiplex PCR, yet TCRdb's version contains in-frame clones alone and is incomplete. D and trimming were read from the DNA, whereas the V and J calls and clone size are those reported in that table. This table holds about 130,000 clones, roughly 74% found once. The TCR sequence derives from a man in his fifties or sixties with acute or convalescent COVID-19. The sample taken for sequencing was peripheral blood. The rearrangement joins TRBV5-1 to TRBJ2-3; the D gene is possibly TRBD1 (6 bases). The CDR3 loop reads CASSLDRARTDTQYF. The CDR3 DNA sequence: TGCGCCAGCAGCTTGGACAGGGCCCGGACAGATACGCAGTATTTT.